This note documents a single TCR beta chain sequence. The antigen this receptor binds is unknown. No qualities accompany the bases; no much larger clone lies one base away. This record belongs to a study of lymphopenia after photon versus proton radiotherapy (dated by TCRdb to between 2018 and 2020). With regard to the full study: The study compared the immunological effects of photon versus proton radiation therapy in patients with gastrointestinal tumors who developed high-grade lymphopenia. The roughly 18 patients in the cohort had gastrointestinal tumors, were treated with either photon or proton therapy, and subsequently developed lymphopenia. The goal of the study was to characterize the differences between the two radiation modalities in how they affect the immune system. Beyond this particular receptor, the publication reports: Once the lymphocyte count had reached its nadir, the repertoires of photon-treated patients showed oligoclonal expansion, particularly of CD8+ Temra cells, and this expansion drove the decline in diversity. During treatment, patients who received photon therapy lost naive T cells and TCR diversity and gained effector/memory populations, whereas patients who received proton therapy remained relatively stable. The survival association was examined only in patients who died, and the authors described better survival with proton therapy as a possibility, not as a demonstrated result. Across the cohort, an inverse correlation was found between a larger post-nadir drop in TCR diversity and overall survival time among patients who died.

The germline V end is reduced by 9 bases and the J end by 0 bases; junction bases left unmatched: 8. The germline V gene (reference sequence) provides CDR1 LNHNV and CDR2 YYDKDF. The CDR3, from cysteine to phenylalanine, totals 14 residues. The entry retains the CDR3 DNA only, 42 bases that are in frame from base 1. Library construction relied on the immunoSEQ multiplex PCR assay. Alongside multiparametric flow cytometry, deep sequencing of rearranged TCR beta loci was used to profile the T cell repertoires. TCRdb took over this immuneACCESS table, retaining in-frame rearrangements with V and J assigned. Such tables are incomplete; in checked studies, under half of the missing clones stem from an unresolved V gene, and the remainder is unexplained. This sample gives about 17,000 clones in total; approximately 90% of them show up just once. The ten biggest clones cover 5.5% to 7.5% of the sample.

The chain links TRBV15 with TRBJ2-7; TRBD1 agrees with 7 junctional bases. The sample was peripheral blood, taken from a patient treated with photon-based radiotherapy. The clonotype originates from a man aged 55-75 years with pancreatic cancer. The nucleotides are TGTGCCACGCTGGGACAGAGTGGCTCCTACGAGCAGTACTTC. Its coded protein is CATLGQSGSYEQYF.